The 14 T cell receptor beta chains below all came from one sample that was sequenced in a study of beta chain features in type 1 diabetes. Sequenced material consisted of expressed TCRB transcripts (all of the isolated RNA was reverse transcribed). Profiled with immunoSEQ multiplex PCR; TCRdb holds only in-frame clones, not every one. This table has roughly 610,000 clones, 15% to 18% appearing once. The material sequenced was naive CD4+ T cells from blood. The receptors here all came from a young man in good health.

The chain links TRBV7-2 to TRBJ2-1; D is uncertain. The CDR3 consists of 18 residues. The germline V gene encodes CDR1 SGHTA and CDR2 FQGNSA. V was pared by 2 bases and J by 2 bases, with 19 bases between. This CDR3 is CASSLSVRQSMTYNEQFF. CDR3 bases: TGTGCCAGCAGCTTAAGTGTGCGGCAGTCTATGACCTACAATGAGCAGTTCTTC.

The chain recombines TRBV30 with TRBJ2-5; D may be TRBD1 (6 bases). The J call may be faulty, since TRBJ2-7 better matches the DNA end. The CDR3 runs to 14 residues. Germline V gene lookup returns CDR1 GTSNPN and CDR2 SVGIG (reference sequence). DNA of the CDR3: TGTGCCTGGAGTCCCCAGGGGTCATTCTACGAGCAGTACTTC. Translation: CAWSPQGSFYEQYF.

This clone has more than one count but fewer than ten. Here the CDR3 DNA reads TGTGCCACCAGCAGAGTCTCTGGGGCCAACGTCCTGACTTTC. It yields the protein CATSRVSGANVLTF. This chain links TRBV15 with TRBJ2-6, with D uncertain. This CDR3 is built from 14 residues. Trimming shortened V by 1 base and J by 0 bases, and 1 base separated the two germline ends. Germline V gene data show CDR1 as LNHNV and CDR2 as YYDKDF (reference sequence).

The rearrangement uses TRBV28 and TRBJ1-3; D gene unclear. This CDR3 has 14 residues. Trimming removed 6 bases at V and 1 base at J, with 10 bases between. CDR1 MDHEN and CDR2 SYDVKM come from the germline V gene. CDR3: CASRVAASGNTIYF. Written as DNA, the CDR3 is TGTGCCAGCAGGGTGGCGGCTTCTGGAAACACCATATATTTT. The full variable domain, rest sourced from reference TRBV28 and TRBJ1-3, is DVKVTQSSRYLVKRTGEKVFLECVQDMDHENMFWYRQDPGLGLRLIYFSYDVKMKEKGDIPEGYSVSREKKERFSLILESASTNQTSMYLCASRVAASGNTIYFGEGSWLTVV.

The rearrangement joins TRBV5-1 to TRBJ2-7; D is uncertain. The CDR3 runs 12 residues. V gave up 6 bases and J gave up 1 base, with 8 bases separating them. Germline-derived CDR1 and CDR2 are SGHRS and YFSETQ. The CDR3 region is CASKRESYEQYF. The DNA for the CDR3 is TGCGCCAGCAAAAGGGAATCCTACGAGCAGTACTTC.

This chain uses TRBV9 with TRBJ1-1; D gene unclear. From germline, CDR1 is SGDLS and CDR2 YYNGEE. The V and J ends lost 1 base and 4 bases respectively, with 14 bases between them. The CDR3 spans 15 residues. The DNA for the CDR3 is TGTGCCAGCAGCGTATTTACCAGCGGGAGCACTGAAGCTTTCTTT. It codes for CASSVFTSGSTEAFF.

The chain joins TRBV5-1 to TRBJ1-2, with D hard to call. The CDR3 contains 14 residues. The germline V and J ends were trimmed by 3 bases and 9 bases, with 18 bases remaining between them. Germline values: CDR1 SGHRS, CDR2 YFSETQ. CDR3 region: CASSSTHQPPSYTF. As DNA, the CDR3 is TGCGCCAGCAGCTCAACACACCAGCCGCCTAGCTACACCTTC.

DNA of the CDR3: TGTGCCAGCAGTAGGGAAGGGGGATTCGATCAGCCCCAGCATTTT. This codes for CASSREGGFDQPQHF. This chain uses TRBV27 with TRBJ1-5, with a tentative D call TRBD1 (6 bases). The CDR3 length is 15 residues. Looked up from germline, CDR1 is MNHEY and CDR2 is SMNVEV (reference sequence). Trimming took off 5 bases at V and 5 bases at J, with 16 bases between the two ends.

This clone was detected only a few times. The V call is TRBV4-1, the J call TRBJ1-1, with 10 nucleotides matching TRBD1. This CDR3 has 16 residues. V was clipped by 0 bases and J by 4 bases; unmatched bases: 5. Germline V gene data show CDR1 as MGHRA and CDR2 as YSYEKL. The CDR3 coding sequence is TGCGCCAGCAGCCAAGAAGGACAGGGGGTGATCACTGAAGCTTTCTTT. Translated: CASSQEGQGVITEAFF.

A note on this clone: The same CDR3 can be traced to other DNA sequences in this sample. V and J are TRBV28 and TRBJ2-3, with TRBD1 identical over 9 bases. V lost 6 bases to trimming and J lost 1 base; unmatched junction nucleotides: 2. This CDR3 spans 14 amino acids. The germline V gene encodes CDR1 MDHEN and CDR2 SYDVKM. DNA for the CDR3: TGTGCCAGCAGCCGGACAGGGGGCACAGATACGCAGTATTTT. It yields the protein CASSRTGGTDTQYF.

This clone was observed a few times. The chain recombines TRBV28 with TRBJ2-7; TRBD1 aligns across 8 bases. The CDR3 consists of 15 residues. Trimming removed 1 base from V and 0 bases from J; junction bases left unmatched: 2. Germline V lookup: CDR1 MDHEN, CDR2 SYDVKM. In DNA, the CDR3 is TGTGCCAGCAGTTTATCAGGGGGCCTCTCCTACGAGCAGTACTTC. Its protein product is CASSLSGGLSYEQYF. The variable domain in full, with the rest retrieved from reference TRBV28 and TRBJ2-7, is DVKVTQSSRYLVKRTGEKVFLECVQDMDHENMFWYRQDPGLGLRLIYFSYDVKMKEKGDIPEGYSVSREKKERFSLILESASTNQTSMYLCASSLSGGLSYEQYFGPGTRLTVT.

The chain employs TRBV4-3 and TRBJ1-1; 9 bases fit TRBD1. The germline gives CDR1 LGHNA, CDR2 YSLEER. This CDR3 region has 18 residues. Germline trimming cut 3 bases from V and 4 bases from J; bases unmatched to any gene: 15. CDR3 region: CASSHFRSPGTGITEAFF. The CDR3, as DNA: TGCGCCAGCAGCCACTTCCGCTCGCCCGGGACAGGGATCACTGAAGCTTTCTTT.

This clone appeared a few times. V usage is TRBV9 and J usage is TRBJ2-7; the match to TRBD1 covers 7 bases. With 0 bases clipped from V and 2 bases from J, the junction kept 8 bases outside the gene matches. There are 16 residues in the CDR3. Per germline, CDR1 SGDLS and CDR2 YYNGEE. The CDR3 is CASSVASGTATYEQYF. DNA for the CDR3: TGTGCCAGCAGCGTAGCCTCCGGGACAGCTACCTACGAGCAGTACTTC.

The chain recombines TRBV6-6 with TRBJ1-2; 10 nucleotides line up with TRBD1. V gave up 8 bases and J gave up 5 bases; unmatched junction bases: 8. CDR1 is MNHNY, CDR2 SVGAGI, per germline (reference sequence). This CDR3 contains 14 residues. The CDR3 loop reads CASRGRTGGYGYTF. CDR3 nucleotide sequence: TGTGCCAGCCGGGGTCGGACAGGGGGGTATGGCTACACCTTC.